This is a list of T cell receptor beta chains from one sample in a study of CD8 T cells in ankylosing spondylitis. A single record per CDR3 protein comes from TCRdb applying MiXCR to the 5' RACE reads. This repertoire shows about 450,000 distinct CDR3 sequences, roughly 27% found once; its top ten account for over 0.8%. The source material was blood, either unsorted or a sorted T cell fraction (not recorded which). These receptors originate from a male donor with ankylosing spondylitis. The CDR3 runs from the conserved cysteine through the conserved F or W. D genes are given only for firm matches. For some rows the clone size is stated as once, few or many, or as a class when expanded; others skip it.

CDR3 DNA: TGTGCCAGCAGCCAGGGGACAGGGGGGATCACTGAAGCTTTCTTT; CDR3 protein: CASSQGTGGITEAFF; J gene: TRBJ1-1; clone size: .; V gene: TRBV5-6; D gene: TRBD1
CDR3 DNA: TGTGCCAGCAGTGAGACAGGGGCGGAAGAAAAACTGTTTTTT; CDR3 protein: CASSETGAEEKLFF; J gene: TRBJ1-4; clone size: .; V gene: TRBV3-1; D gene: TRBD1
CDR3 DNA: TGTGCCAGCAGCTTAGGGGCGGCAGATACGCAGTATTTT; CDR3 protein: CASSLGAADTQYF; J gene: TRBJ2-3; clone size: .; V gene: TRBV7-2; D gene: .
CDR3 DNA: TGCAGTGCTACGTGGACAGGGAGGAACACTGAAGCTTTCTTT; CDR3 protein: CSATWTGRNTEAFF; J gene: TRBJ1-1; clone size: .; V gene: TRBV20-1; D gene: TRBD1
CDR3 DNA: TGCAGTGCTAGGAGGGGGGGAGTAGGAGAGACCCAGTACTTC; CDR3 protein: CSARRGGVGETQYF; J gene: TRBJ2-5; clone size: many; V gene: TRBV20-1; D gene: .
CDR3 DNA: TGCGCCAGCAGCTTAATATTAGCGGGAGTAGATACGCAGTATTTT; CDR3 protein: CASSLILAGVDTQYF; J gene: TRBJ2-3; clone size: few; V gene: TRBV5-1; D gene: TRBD2
CDR3 DNA: TGCGCCAGCAGCTTGGATGCAGCCGAAAAACTGTTTTTT; CDR3 protein: CASSLDAAEKLFF; J gene: TRBJ1-4; clone size: few; V gene: TRBV5-1; D gene: .
CDR3 DNA: TGTGCCAGCACCCTAGAGGGGGGTGGCTACACCTTC; CDR3 protein: CASTLEGGGYTF; J gene: TRBJ1-2; clone size: many; V gene: TRBV28; D gene: .
CDR3 DNA: TGTGCCAGCAGTTTGCAGGACCTGAACACTGAAGCTTTCTTT; CDR3 protein: CASSLQDLNTEAFF; J gene: TRBJ1-1; clone size: .; V gene: TRBV12-3/TRBV12-4; D gene: .
CDR3 DNA: TGTGCCAGCAGCGTAGCTAGCGGGAGTCTCAATGAGCAGTTCTTC; CDR3 protein: CASSVASGSLNEQFF; J gene: TRBJ2-1; clone size: few; V gene: TRBV9; D gene: TRBD2
CDR3 DNA: TGTGCCAGCGCTTGGGGGAGCTCCTACGAGCAGTACTTC; CDR3 protein: CASAWGSSYEQYF; J gene: TRBJ2-7; clone size: .; V gene: TRBV3-1; D gene: .
CDR3 DNA: TGCGCCAGCAGCTCCGACAGGGCGGAGGGAGCTTTCTTT; CDR3 protein: CASSSDRAEGAFF; J gene: TRBJ1-1; clone size: .; V gene: TRBV5-1; D gene: TRBD1
CDR3 DNA: TGTGCCAGCAGTGAAGGAGGGGTTGGAAACACCATATATTTT; CDR3 protein: CASSEGGVGNTIYF; J gene: TRBJ1-3; clone size: few; V gene: TRBV2; D gene: .
CDR3 DNA: TGTGCCAGCAGCTTACGTGATAGGTACAATGAGCAGTTCTTC; CDR3 protein: CASSLRDRYNEQFF; J gene: TRBJ2-1; clone size: few; V gene: TRBV7-9; D gene: .
CDR3 DNA: TGCAGTGCTAGTCGAGGGAATAACTATGGCTACACCTTC; CDR3 protein: CSASRGNNYGYTF; J gene: TRBJ1-2; clone size: few; V gene: TRBV20-1; D gene: .
CDR3 DNA: TGTGCCACCGAAAAAAAGGGCCGAGACTACGAGCAGTACTTC; CDR3 protein: CATEKKGRDYEQYF; J gene: TRBJ2-7; clone size: .; V gene: TRBV15; D gene: .
CDR3 DNA: TGTGCCAGCAGCTTAGGAGTGCTAGCGAACACCGGGGAGCTGTTTTTT; CDR3 protein: CASSLGVLANTGELFF; J gene: TRBJ2-2; clone size: few; V gene: TRBV11-2; D gene: .
CDR3 DNA: TGTGCCAGCAGCACCGGGACAAAGAACACTGAAGCTTTCTTT; CDR3 protein: CASSTGTKNTEAFF; J gene: TRBJ1-1; clone size: .; V gene: TRBV7-6; D gene: .
CDR3 DNA: TGCAGTGCTAGTGATTCCGGGCCACTTAATGAAAAACTGTTTTTT; CDR3 protein: CSASDSGPLNEKLFF; J gene: TRBJ1-4; clone size: .; V gene: TRBV20-1; D gene: .
CDR3 DNA: TGTGCCAGCAGCAATAGGGGAACCTACGAGCAGTACTTC; CDR3 protein: CASSNRGTYEQYF; J gene: TRBJ2-7; clone size: few; V gene: TRBV7-8; D gene: .
CDR3 DNA: TGCGCCAGCAGCTTGGAGGCAGGGTACTCTAACTATGGCTACACCTTC; CDR3 protein: CASSLEAGYSNYGYTF; J gene: TRBJ1-2; clone size: few; V gene: TRBV5-1; D gene: .
CDR3 DNA: TGTGCCACCAGTGATCCAGGGCTAGAGCAGTTCTTC; CDR3 protein: CATSDPGLEQFF; J gene: TRBJ2-1; clone size: few; V gene: TRBV24-1; D gene: .
CDR3 DNA: TGTGCCAGCAGCTTGAGACAGGGCTCTATGAACACTGAAGCTTTCTTT; CDR3 protein: CASSLRQGSMNTEAFF; J gene: TRBJ1-1; clone size: .; V gene: TRBV11-2; D gene: TRBD1
CDR3 DNA: TGCAGTGCTAGAGATAATGGCAGGGGCGCCAATCAGCCCCAGCATTTT; CDR3 protein: CSARDNGRGANQPQHF; J gene: TRBJ1-5; clone size: few; V gene: TRBV20-1; D gene: .
CDR3 DNA: TGTGCCAGCAGCCCTCGGTTCTCTGGGGCCAACGTCCTGACTTTC; CDR3 protein: CASSPRFSGANVLTF; J gene: TRBJ2-6; clone size: .; V gene: TRBV7-9; D gene: .
CDR3 DNA: TGCAGCGAGCGACAGGGCATCGAAGCTTTCTTT; CDR3 protein: CSERQGIEAFF; J gene: TRBJ1-1; clone size: .; V gene: TRBV29-1; D gene: TRBD1
CDR3 DNA: TGCAGTGCTAGACCTAGTATGGATACGCAGTATTTT; CDR3 protein: CSARPSMDTQYF; J gene: TRBJ2-3; clone size: .; V gene: TRBV20-1; D gene: .
CDR3 DNA: TGTGCCAGCAGAAAGGGAGGCGGGACCCAAGAGACCCAGTACTTC; CDR3 protein: CASRKGGGTQETQYF; J gene: TRBJ2-5; clone size: .; V gene: TRBV12-3/TRBV12-4; D gene: .
CDR3 DNA: TGTGCCAGCTCACCCAACCAAAAGACAGGCCCCACTGAAGCTTTCTTT; CDR3 protein: CASSPNQKTGPTEAFF; J gene: TRBJ1-1; clone size: many; V gene: TRBV18; D gene: .
CDR3 DNA: TGTGCCAGCAGCCACAATCCACCAACGGAGACCCAGTACTTC; CDR3 protein: CASSHNPPTETQYF; J gene: TRBJ2-5; clone size: .; V gene: TRBV7-2; D gene: .
CDR3 DNA: TGTGCCAGCAGCTACTTAGCGGGAGGGAGGTACGAGCAGTACTTC; CDR3 protein: CASSYLAGGRYEQYF; J gene: TRBJ2-7; clone size: .; V gene: TRBV27; D gene: TRBD2
CDR3 DNA: TGTGCCAGCTCGACGAAGGGGAACACCGGGGAGCTGTTTTTT; CDR3 protein: CASSTKGNTGELFF; J gene: TRBJ2-2; clone size: .; V gene: TRBV18; D gene: .
CDR3 DNA: TGCAGTGCAGTACCGGGGGACACGGCCAAAAACATTCAGTACTTC; CDR3 protein: CSAVPGDTAKNIQYF; J gene: TRBJ2-4; clone size: .; V gene: TRBV20-1; D gene: .
CDR3 DNA: TGTGCCAGCAGTGAAGCGCTTACGGTACGAGCTTTCTTT; CDR3 protein: CASSEALTVRAFF; J gene: TRBJ1-1; clone size: .; V gene: TRBV6-1; D gene: .
CDR3 DNA: TGTGCCACCAATCTCGGAGGACTAGATTTTTCAGATACGCAGTATTTT; CDR3 protein: CATNLGGLDFSDTQYF; J gene: TRBJ2-3; clone size: many; V gene: TRBV10-3; D gene: TRBD2
CDR3 DNA: TGTGCCAGCAGCTTAAGGAGGACTAGTCAATTTGAGCAGTACTTC; CDR3 protein: CASSLRRTSQFEQYF; J gene: TRBJ2-7; clone size: .; V gene: TRBV7-8; D gene: TRBD2
CDR3 DNA: TGTGCCAGCTCACCACCGGGGGGAGTCGACACTGAAGCTTTCTTT; CDR3 protein: CASSPPGGVDTEAFF; J gene: TRBJ1-1; clone size: few; V gene: TRBV18; D gene: .
CDR3 DNA: TGTGCCAGCAGCTTTTCGGCAGCCCAAGAGACCCAGTACTTC; CDR3 protein: CASSFSAAQETQYF; J gene: TRBJ2-5; clone size: .; V gene: TRBV11-2; D gene: .
CDR3 DNA: TGTGCCAGCAGTTTAAGTGCTCCTAGCACAGATACGCAGTATTTT; CDR3 protein: CASSLSAPSTDTQYF; J gene: TRBJ2-3; clone size: .; V gene: TRBV12-3/TRBV12-4; D gene: .
CDR3 DNA: TGTGCCAGCAGTTACCCGGTAAGCAATCAGCCCCAGCATTTT; CDR3 protein: CASSYPVSNQPQHF; J gene: TRBJ1-5; clone size: .; V gene: TRBV6-2/TRBV6-3; D gene: .
CDR3 DNA: TGCAGTGCTAGAGCCGGGACATCGAACACTGAAGCTTTCTTT; CDR3 protein: CSARAGTSNTEAFF; J gene: TRBJ1-1; clone size: .; V gene: TRBV20-1; D gene: .
CDR3 DNA: TGTGCCAGCAGTTGGGACAGCGCTAACTATGGCTACACCTTC; CDR3 protein: CASSWDSANYGYTF; J gene: TRBJ1-2; clone size: .; V gene: TRBV2; D gene: TRBD1
CDR3 DNA: TGTGCCAGCACCCCCTTCTCGTCGGCTAGCGGTCAAACGTCGGAGACCCAGTACTTC; CDR3 protein: CASTPFSSASGQTSETQYF; J gene: TRBJ2-5; clone size: few; V gene: TRBV12-3/TRBV12-4; D gene: TRBD2
CDR3 DNA: TGTGCCACCAGTGATTTTGACGGTCAGTACCAAGAGACCCAGTACTTC; CDR3 protein: CATSDFDGQYQETQYF; J gene: TRBJ2-5; clone size: few; V gene: TRBV24-1; D gene: .
CDR3 DNA: TGTGCCAGCACCCAATCCGGCTTAAACTATGGCTACACCTTC; CDR3 protein: CASTQSGLNYGYTF; J gene: TRBJ1-2; clone size: many; V gene: TRBV28; D gene: .
CDR3 DNA: TGCGCCAGCAGCGCCGACACTCCCTATGGCTACACCTTC; CDR3 protein: CASSADTPYGYTF; J gene: TRBJ1-2; clone size: .; V gene: TRBV5-1; D gene: .
CDR3 DNA: TGTGCCAGCAGTCTCCGGGACACCTACTCTGGGGCCAACGTCCTGACTTTC; CDR3 protein: CASSLRDTYSGANVLTF; J gene: TRBJ2-6; clone size: .; V gene: TRBV7-2; D gene: .
CDR3 DNA: TGTGCCAGTAGTATATCGGGACAGGGGATCTACGAGCAGTACTTC; CDR3 protein: CASSISGQGIYEQYF; J gene: TRBJ2-7; clone size: .; V gene: TRBV19; D gene: TRBD1
CDR3 DNA: TGCAGTGGTGGGTGGCCTGTCGAAGAGACCCAGTACTTC; CDR3 protein: CSGGWPVEETQYF; J gene: TRBJ2-5; clone size: .; V gene: TRBV20-1; D gene: .
CDR3 DNA: TGTACCTGCAGCCTCTCCGGGTTGCTTACCGGTCCCGGCTCACCCCTCCACTTT; CDR3 protein: CTCSLSGLLTGPGSPLHF; J gene: TRBJ1-6; clone size: once; V gene: TRBV12-3/TRBV12-4; D gene: .
CDR3 DNA: TGCAGTGCTTACCCCGGGACAGGCTCCTACGAGCAGTACTTC; CDR3 protein: CSAYPGTGSYEQYF; J gene: TRBJ2-7; clone size: few; V gene: TRBV20-1; D gene: TRBD1
CDR3 DNA: TGCAGTGCTAGAGTCGTAGGGGGCACCAATTCACCCCTCCACTTT; CDR3 protein: CSARVVGGTNSPLHF; J gene: TRBJ1-6; clone size: .; V gene: TRBV20-1; D gene: TRBD1
CDR3 DNA: TGCAGCGTTGACAGCGCCTACGAGCAGTACTTC; CDR3 protein: CSVDSAYEQYF; J gene: TRBJ2-7; clone size: few; V gene: TRBV29-1; D gene: .
CDR3 DNA: TGTGCCAGCAGCCGACTAGCGGGAGGTTCGTCCTACAATGAGCAGTTCTTC; CDR3 protein: CASSRLAGGSSYNEQFF; J gene: TRBJ2-1; clone size: .; V gene: TRBV3-1; D gene: TRBD2